The 21 T cell receptor beta chains in this list originate from one sample, sequenced in a study of OX40 agonist ivuxolimab in advanced cancers. Only in-frame clones appear in the TCRdb table, and some are missing; sequencing was by immunoSEQ multiplex PCR. In the table there are some 82,000 clones, roughly 88% of which are singletons. Sample: CD4+ or CD8+ T cells sorted from blood, taken in a trial of the OX40 agonist ivuxolimab. The source is an adult with an advanced solid tumor such as melanoma, head and neck, liver or kidney cancer.

V and J are TRBV30 and TRBJ2-5, with D possibly being TRBD2 (6 bases). Germline assignment: CDR1 GTSNPN and CDR2 SVGIG (reference sequence). Trimming cost V 2 bases and J 3 bases, with 7 bases left between them. The CDR3 is 12 amino acids. CDR3 sequence: CAWSTGEETQYF. The CDR3, as DNA: TGTGCCTGGAGTACGGGGGAAGAGACCCAGTACTTC.

The V and J genes are TRBV15 and TRBJ2-5, with 8 bases identical to TRBD1. V lost 5 bases to trimming and J lost 4 bases; unmatched junction nucleotides: 12. Germline V lookup: CDR1 LNHNV, CDR2 YYDKDF (reference sequence). The CDR3 loop spans 16 amino acids. CDR3 protein: CATSSDRERFGETQYF. CDR3 nucleotide sequence: TGTGCCACCAGCTCGGACAGGGAAAGATTCGGAGAGACCCAGTACTTC.

V gene TRBV7-2 combines with J gene TRBJ1-1; TRBD1 is a possible D gene (6 bases). V was pared by 7 bases and J by 4 bases, with 16 bases between. Germline assignment: CDR1 SGHTA and CDR2 FQGNSA. The CDR3 extends over 14 amino acids. The CDR3 sequence: CASTVGGSVTEAFF. CDR3 DNA sequence: TGTGCCAGCACCGTAGGGGGGAGCGTCACTGAAGCTTTCTTT.

This clone was detected once. The V gene is TRBV7-2, the J gene TRBJ2-7; D is possibly TRBD1 or TRBD2 (5 bases each). The CDR3 is made up of 14 amino acids. Germline V gives CDR1 SGHTA, CDR2 FQGNSA. V gave up 3 bases and J gave up 0 bases, with 9 bases separating them. This chain's CDR3 is CASSLGRASYEQYF. DNA of the CDR3: TGTGCCAGCAGCTTGGGGCGGGCCTCCTACGAGCAGTACTTC.

This sequence joins TRBV27 and TRBJ2-1, with 12 bases aligning to TRBD2. CDR1 is MNHEY and CDR2 is SMNVEV in the germline V gene (reference sequence). CDR3 length: 15 residues. V was pared by 3 bases and J by 15 bases, with 12 bases of the junction left unmatched. CDR3 protein: CASSFATSGSPLMFF. As DNA, the CDR3 is TGTGCCAGCAGTTTCGCGACTAGCGGGAGCCCCCTTATGTTCTTC.

J is TRBJ1-5 and V is TRBV7-2; D is unclear. CDR3 size: 14 residues. Germline CDR1 SGHTA, CDR2 FQGNSA. Trimming took off 2 bases at V and 4 bases at J, with 9 bases between the two ends. The CDR3 is CASSLTFGNQPQHF. The CDR3 DNA follows: TGTGCCAGCAGCTTAACGTTTGGAAATCAGCCCCAGCATTTT. The whole variable domain, filled in from reference TRBV7-2 and TRBJ1-5, reads GAGVSQSPSNKVTEKGKDVELRCDPISGHTALYWYRQSLGQGLEFLIYFQGNSAPDKSGLPSDRFSAERTGGSVSTLTIQRTQQEDSAVYLCASSLTFGNQPQHFGDGTRLSIL.

The chain combines TRBV2 with TRBJ1-4, with a tentative D call TRBD1 (5 bases). V lost 6 bases and J 5 bases, leaving 16 bases between the germline ends. CDR3 length: 15 amino acids. Germline V gene data show CDR1 as SNHLY and CDR2 as FYNNEI. The CDR3 region has the DNA TGTGCCAGCAGGAGGACCGGGACGGAAAATGAAAAACTGTTTTTT. Protein: CASRRTGTENEKLFF.

V gene TRBV7-2 combines with J gene TRBJ2-1; D might be TRBD1 or TRBD2, each matching 5 bases. CDR3 length: 15 amino acids. V was trimmed by 1 base and J by 10 bases, leaving 17 bases between them. Germline V CDR1 and CDR2: SGHTA, FQGNSA. The CDR3 bases are TGTGCCAGCAGCTTAGGGGGGTCTAGGACGTTCGAGCAGTTCTTC. This sequence encodes CASSLGGSRTFEQFF.

As DNA, the CDR3 is TGTGCCAGCAGCGCCCGGGGGAGGGACAATGAGCAGTTCTTC. This gives the protein CASSARGRDNEQFF. This chain joins TRBV11-3 and TRBJ2-1; 7 nucleotides agree with TRBD2. Germline loops: CDR1 SGHNT, CDR2 YENEEA. This CDR3 contains 14 residues. The V and J ends lost 5 bases and 5 bases, in that order; junction bases with no gene match: 6.

The chain joins TRBV11-1 to TRBJ2-1, with D tentatively TRBD2 (5 bases). Trimming removed 6 bases at V and 6 bases at J, with 12 bases between. Germline CDR1 reads SGHAT; CDR2 reads FQDESV (reference sequence). The CDR3 is 13 residues long. CDR3 in DNA: TGTGCCAGCAGACAACAAGAGGGCAATGAGCAGTTCTTC. Residues: CASRQQEGNEQFF.

This rearrangement joins TRBV7-2 to TRBJ2-2; no clear D. In germline, CDR1 is SGHTA, CDR2 FQGNSA. The CDR3 totals 14 residues. V was clipped by 4 bases and J by 6 bases, with 12 bases between them. DNA for the CDR3: TGTGCCAGCAGCTCCCTAGAGGTCCCCGGGGAGCTGTTTTTT. Protein product: CASSSLEVPGELFF.

This chain joins TRBV7-2 and TRBJ1-3; D might be TRBD1 (6 bases). The CDR3 totals 14 residues. V shed 5 bases and J shed 3 bases, with 11 bases lying between them. Germline V gene sequence: CDR1 SGHTA, CDR2 FQGNSA. As DNA, the CDR3 is TGTGCCAGCAGCGCTACAGGGATTGGAAACACCATATATTTT. Translating gives CASSATGIGNTIYF. Combining the CDR3 with reference TRBV7-2 and TRBJ1-3 gives the whole variable domain GAGVSQSPSNKVTEKGKDVELRCDPISGHTALYWYRQSLGQGLEFLIYFQGNSAPDKSGLPSDRFSAERTGGSVSTLTIQRTQQEDSAVYLCASSATGIGNTIYFGEGSWLTVV.

This clone appeared a single time. The chain couples TRBV20-1 to TRBJ2-7; TRBD2 matches 8 bases. The CDR3 is 11 residues long. Germline V gene data show CDR1 as DFQATT and CDR2 as SNEGSKA (reference sequence). DNA for the CDR3: TGCAGCGCAGATAGCGGGGACGAGCAGTACTTC. Translation gives CSADSGDEQYF.

This clone appeared once. The V call is TRBV23-1, the J call TRBJ2-2; D might be TRBD1 (6 bases). TRBV23-1 is reported as an ORF; its role is uncertain. The CDR3 sequence is 15 residues long. V lost 4 bases and J 1 base, leaving 10 bases between the germline ends. The CDR3 bases are TGCGCCAGCAGTCCCTCGGGACAGAACACCGGGGAGCTGTTTTTT. It specifies CASSPSGQNTGELFF.

This rearrangement joins TRBV5-4 to TRBJ2-3, with a possible D match to TRBD2 (6 bases). This CDR3 is built from 16 residues. V dropped 4 bases and J dropped 2 bases, with 17 bases sitting between them. Germline V lookup: CDR1 SGHNT, CDR2 YYREEE (reference sequence). CDR3 DNA: TGTGCCAGCAGCCGGAGATCGGCGGGACTCACAGATACGCAGTATTTT. The encoded protein is CASSRRSAGLTDTQYF.

The rearrangement joins TRBV28 to TRBJ2-3; D might be TRBD2 (5 bases). This CDR3 has 15 amino acids. Trimming shortened V by 2 bases and J by 7 bases, and 16 bases separated the two germline ends. Germline V gene sequence: CDR1 MDHEN, CDR2 SYDVKM. The CDR3 here is CASSLTPPLVNTQYF. The CDR3 DNA follows: TGTGCCAGCAGTTTAACGCCACCACTAGTTAATACGCAGTATTTT. The full variable domain, rest sourced from reference TRBV28 and TRBJ2-3, is DVKVTQSSRYLVKRTGEKVFLECVQDMDHENMFWYRQDPGLGLRLIYFSYDVKMKEKGDIPEGYSVSREKKERFSLILESASTNQTSMYLCASSLTPPLVNTQYFGPGTRLTVL.

V is TRBV12-2 and J is TRBJ2-7. TRBV12-2 is a recognized pseudogene. The CDR3 extends over 14 amino acids. CDR3 protein: CASRPGPKFYEQYF. The DNA for the CDR3 is TGTGCAAGTCGCCCGGGACCGAAGTTCTACGAGCAGTACTTC.

This chain connects TRBV20-1 to TRBJ2-1, with TRBD1 matching over 7 bases. V dropped 3 bases and J dropped 15; count of bases not matched to a gene: 8. The CDR3 runs 11 residues. CDR1 and CDR2 (germline): DFQATT, SNEGSKA (reference sequence). CDR3 sequence: CSASGATGRFF. CDR3 nucleotides: TGCAGTGCTAGTGGGGCGACAGGGAGGTTCTTC.

This chain uses TRBV6-1 with TRBJ1-5; D possibly corresponds to TRBD1 (6 bases). Per germline, CDR1 MNHNS and CDR2 SASEGT. Trimming pared 9 bases from V and 3 bases from J, leaving 18 bases between. The CDR3 spans 15 residues. The chain's CDR3 is CASIKGGGYNQPQHF. CDR3 DNA sequence: TGTGCCAGTATTAAGGGGGGAGGCTACAATCAGCCCCAGCATTTT.

The CDR3 DNA follows: TGTGCCAGCAGCCAAGATACCCCATTGAGAGGGAGCTCCTACGAGCAGTACTTC. It yields the protein CASSQDTPLRGSSYEQYF. This rearrangement joins TRBV4-2 to TRBJ2-7; perhaps TRBD2 as D (5 bases). This CDR3 is 18 amino acids long. Germline lookup yields CDR1 LGHNA and CDR2 YNFKEQ. The V and J ends lost 0 bases and 0 bases respectively, with 18 bases between them.

The CDR3 reads CASSPTGGDTEAFF. The DNA for the CDR3 is TGTGCCAGCTCACCCACGGGTGGGGACACTGAAGCTTTCTTT. The genes are TRBV18 and TRBJ1-1; D gene unclear. Germline values: CDR1 KGHSH, CDR2 LQKENI. V was trimmed by 3 bases and J by 3 bases, leaving 11 bases between them. The CDR3 extends over 14 amino acids.